Presented here are 16 T cell receptor beta chains from one specimen sequenced in a study of blood T cell repertoires in COVID-19. Only in-frame clones appear in the TCRdb table, and some are missing; sequencing was by immunoSEQ multiplex PCR. The data show 150,000 to 180,000 clones, with 70% to 90% seen just once and roughly 0.62% held by the top ten. Sequencing was done on a sample of peripheral blood. The receptors here all came from a man in his 60s with COVID-19, enrolled during active disease.

This clone was recorded only once. CDR3 protein: CASSGGQGGSYEQYF. For the CDR3, the DNA is TGTGCCAGCAGTGGGGGACAGGGGGGCTCCTACGAGCAGTACTTC. The V gene is TRBV27, the J gene TRBJ2-7, with 11 bases aligning to TRBD1. Germline assignment: CDR1 MNHEY and CDR2 SMNVEV (reference sequence). V dropped 5 bases and J dropped 0; count of bases not matched to a gene: 3. CDR3 length: 15 residues.

The chain has TRBV5-4 and TRBJ1-4, with D possibly TRBD1 on 6 matching bases. Trimming cost V 0 bases and J 8 bases, with 11 bases left between them. In germline, CDR1 is SGHNT, CDR2 YYREEE (reference sequence). The CDR3 runs 14 residues. The CDR3 protein is CASSLDRVSEKLFF. In nucleotides, the CDR3 is TGTGCCAGCAGCTTGGACAGGGTTAGCGAAAAACTGTTTTTT.

The rearrangement links TRBV28 to TRBJ2-1; a possible D gene is TRBD2 (6 bases). Germline V lookup: CDR1 MDHEN, CDR2 SYDVKM. V was trimmed by 3 bases and J by 7 bases, leaving 13 bases between them. The CDR3 covers 14 residues. The CDR3 bases are TGTGCCAGCAGTTTGGGGGGTTTTTGGAATGAGCAGTTCTTC. It yields the protein CASSLGGFWNEQFF.

This chain connects TRBV5-1 to TRBJ2-7; weak D call: TRBD1 (6 bases). Trimming took 3 bases from V and 5 from J, leaving 12 bases between them. The CDR3 consists of 13 residues. CDR1 is SGHRS, CDR2 YFSETQ, per germline. In DNA form, the CDR3 reads TGCGCCAGCAGCTCAGGACAGAACCACGAGCAGTACTTC. This codes for CASSSGQNHEQYF.

This clone was picked up a small number of times. V and J are TRBV25-1 and TRBJ1-5; D uncertain. The germline V gene encodes CDR1 MGHDK and CDR2 SYGVNS. This CDR3 is 13 amino acids long. Trimming left V 5 bases short and J 7 bases short, with 12 bases between. Here the CDR3 DNA reads TGTGCCAGCAGTAAAAGTAGTTGGCAGCCCCAGCATTTT. This gives the protein CASSKSSWQPQHF.

Here the CDR3 reads CASSFGLAGTYEQYF. The DNA for the CDR3 is TGTGCCAGCAGCTTTGGACTAGCGGGAACCTACGAGCAGTACTTC. This chain uses TRBV7-2 with TRBJ2-7; the match to TRBD2 covers 12 bases. The CDR3 sequence is 15 residues long. V lost 3 bases and J lost 2; bases outside the gene matches: 2. The germline V gene has CDR1 SGHTA and CDR2 FQGNSA.

CDR3 amino acids: CASSRNGLAGGPAGGLFF. The CDR3 DNA reads as TGTGCCAGCAGCCGTAACGGACTAGCGGGAGGCCCAGCCGGTGGGTTGTTTTTT. This rearrangement joins TRBV7-2 to TRBJ2-2; 14 bases fit TRBD2. CDR3 length: 18 amino acids. The germline V gene has CDR1 SGHTA and CDR2 FQGNSA. V lost 5 bases, J lost 15 bases, and 20 bases stayed unmatched.

Concerning this clone itself: The same CDR3 is also encoded by other DNA sequences in this sample. The genes are TRBV27 and TRBJ1-5; TRBD1 matches at 7 bases. After removal of 8 bases from V and 4 bases from J, the junction contained 8 bases not matched to a gene. In germline, CDR1 is MNHEY, CDR2 SMNVEV (reference sequence). CDR3 length: 14 residues. In DNA form, the CDR3 reads TGTGCCAGCCGGGTGGCAGGGGGGAATCAGCCCCAGCATTTT. This codes for CASRVAGGNQPQHF.

The genes are TRBV10-3 and TRBJ1-1, with TRBD1 matching 9 bases. The germline V gene encodes CDR1 ENHRY and CDR2 SYGVKD. This CDR3 spans 16 amino acids. V was clipped by 4 bases and J by 4 bases; unmatched bases: 10. The CDR3 reads CAISGPGTGFSTEAFF. CDR3 bases: TGTGCCATCAGTGGTCCCGGGACAGGGTTCAGCACTGAAGCTTTCTTT.

The chain uses TRBV5-6 and TRBJ2-7, with TRBD1 matching over 8 bases. Germline V CDR1 and CDR2: SGHDT, YYEEEE. Trimming removed 3 bases from V and 1 base from J; junction bases left unmatched: 6. The CDR3 covers 15 residues. This CDR3 reads CASSYRGLASYEQYF. In DNA, the CDR3 is TGTGCCAGCAGCTACAGGGGGTTAGCGTCCTACGAGCAGTACTTC.

J is TRBJ1-4 and V is TRBV11-2; 8 bases match TRBD1. V gave up 5 bases and J gave up 6 bases; unmatched junction bases: 5. Germline CDR1 SGHAT, CDR2 FQNNGV. The CDR3 spans 14 residues. CDR3 in amino acids: CASSPDRVHEKLFF. The CDR3 DNA sequence: TGTGCCAGCAGCCCGGACAGGGTTCATGAAAAACTGTTTTTT. The full variable domain, with the rest looked up from reference TRBV11-2 and TRBJ1-4, is EAGVAQSPRYKIIEKRQSVAFWCNPISGHATLYWYQQILGQGPKLLIQFQNNGVVDDSQLPKDRFSAERLKGVDSTLKIQPAKLEDSAVYLCASSPDRVHEKLFFGSGTQLSVL.

Note on this clone: The identical CDR3 is also encoded by other nucleotide sequences in the sample. V gene TRBV5-1 combines with J gene TRBJ1-1; D is possibly TRBD1 (6 bases). Germline V gene lookup returns CDR1 SGHRS and CDR2 YFSETQ. The CDR3 runs 14 residues. V was pared by 0 bases and J by 4 bases, with 10 bases between. CDR3 bases: TGCGCCAGCAGCTTGGCAGGACAGCCCACTGAAGCTTTCTTT. This gives the protein CASSLAGQPTEAFF.

V and J are TRBV12-3 or TRBV12-4 and TRBJ1-5; no clear D. This CDR3 region has 13 residues. V was shortened by 1 base and J by 7 bases, with 8 bases between the two germline ends. The CDR3 DNA reads as TGTGCCAGCAGTTTAGAAGACAACCAGCCCCAGCATTTT. Translation gives CASSLEDNQPQHF.

The rearrangement uses TRBV11-2 and TRBJ2-5, with a weak D call TRBD1 (6 bases). The germline V gene encodes CDR1 SGHAT and CDR2 FQNNGV. The CDR3 covers 14 residues. The V end was cut by 5 bases, the J end by 1 base, with 11 bases between. Here the CDR3 reads CASSAPRGQETQYF. DNA for the CDR3: TGTGCCAGCAGCGCTCCCAGGGGCCAAGAGACCCAGTACTTC.

The genes are TRBV29-1 and TRBJ1-1; D is perhaps TRBD1 (6 bases). V gave up 7 bases and J gave up 0 bases, with 24 bases separating them. The CDR3 is 17 residues long. The germline CDR1 and CDR2 sequences are SQVTM and ANQGSEA. The CDR3 region is CSGFIGGATGVNTEAFF. As DNA, the CDR3 is TGCAGCGGTTTCATAGGGGGGGCTACCGGGGTGAACACTGAAGCTTTCTTT.

The V call is TRBV14, the J call TRBJ1-1, with D maybe TRBD1 (6 bases). The length of the CDR3 is 14 residues. V dropped 4 bases and J dropped 1 base, with 10 bases sitting between them. The germline V gene encodes CDR1 SGHDN and CDR2 FVKESK. The CDR3 nucleotides are TGTGCCAGCAGCCGGAGACAGGAGAACACTGAAGCTTTCTTT. It encodes CASSRRQENTEAFF.